This entry features one T cell receptor (beta chain) sequence. Sequenced by immunoSEQ multiplex PCR; TCRdb stores in-frame clones only, minus some. The sample carries hundreds of thousands of clones, approximately 87% recorded once. The data are from a study of shared T cell receptors in the human thymus. The CDR3 is 14 residues long. V shed 7 bases and J shed 4 bases, with 13 bases lying between them. Germline CDR1 and CDR2: LNHDA and SQIVND (reference sequence). The sample was also reused in another study, on human thymus T cells. That source notes: Corrective surgery for congenital heart defects was being performed on the healthy Finnish infants who were the donors. Resections from corrective heart surgery supplied the thymus tissue.

This sequence was found in a boy in the first two years of life with a congenital heart defect. The rearrangement joins TRBV19 to TRBJ2-2, with a weak D call TRBD2 (6 bases). The sample was thymocytes. As DNA, the CDR3 is TGTGCCAGTAAGGGGACGACTAGCACCGGGGAGCTGTTTTTT. It is translated as CASKGTTSTGELFF. The complete variable domain, with remaining parts taken from reference TRBV19 and TRBJ2-2, reads DGGITQSPKYLFRKEGQNVTLSCEQNLNHDAMYWYRQDPGQGLRLIYYSQIVNDFQKGDIAEGYSVSREKKESFPLTVTSAQKNPTAFYLCASKGTTSTGELFFGEGSRLTVL.